This T cell receptor beta chain was captured in a study of molecular identifiers for immune sequencing clone quantification. The study, taken as a whole, reports: In CMV-specific effectors, clones above 20 copies held over 99% of molecules; naive, under 1%.

Germline CDR1 reads MNHEY; CDR2 reads SMNVEV (reference sequence). CDR3 length: 14 residues. Losses at the gene ends were 7 bases for V and 5 bases for J; bases not matched to a gene: 7. In regard to this clonotype: Its antigen is still unknown.

TCRdb reprocessed the PCR reads with MiXCR, giving one entry per CDR3 protein. The sample lists 400,000 to 600,000 distinct CDR3 sequences, 20% to 25% occurring once. The chain uses TRBV27 and TRBJ2-2; 7 nucleotides agree with TRBD2. Source material: naive CD8+ T cells from blood, with Jurkat cell RNA spiked in. The subset: FACS-sorted CD8+CD4-CCR7+CD45RA+ naive T cells. This receptor was taken from a human donor in good health. Some libraries in this study had Jurkat cell RNA spiked in. The CDR3 here is CASTSGGWTGELFF. In DNA form, the CDR3 reads TGTGCCAGCACTAGCGGAGGGTGGACCGGGGAGCTGTTTTTT.